This T cell receptor (beta chain) emerged from a study of control samples from healthy donors and cancer patients. V lost 0 bases and J 2 bases, leaving 11 bases between the germline ends. The length of the CDR3 is 16 residues. CDR1 is MGHDK, CDR2 SYGVNS, per germline. This table comes from immunoSEQ multiplex PCR, and its TCRdb copy is limited to in-frame clones, with some not included. The table includes over 200,000 clones, around 80% detected once. The TCR was taken from a woman aged 55-70 years with lung cancer. Sequencing used PBMCs. This sequence joins TRBV25-1 and TRBJ1-5; D is unclear. DNA of the CDR3: TGTGCCAGCAGTGAATATACACGAAGGGGCAATCAGCCCCAGCATTTT. Translation gives CASSEYTRRGNQPQHF.